This is a list of T cell receptor beta chains from one sample in a study of blood T cell repertoires in COVID-19. Sequencing was performed with immunoSEQ multiplex PCR; in TCRdb, only in-frame clones are kept and a portion is missing. Of 140,000 to 150,000 clones in the sample, over 75% were seen once. The sequenced sample consisted of peripheral blood. Receptor source: a woman aged 45-65 years with acute or convalescent COVID-19. Both conserved end residues are part of each CDR3.

>TRBV6-6|TRBJ2-5
CASRSTGTSQETQYF
>TRBV5-5|TRBJ1-3
CASSLGIGAGNTIYF
>TRBV5-1|TRBJ1-4
CASSPETGSSEKLFF
>TRBV28|TRBJ1-1
CASKGALIDGTEAFF
>TRBV12-3/TRBV12-4|TRBJ2-7
CASSFYRGGEQYF
>TRBV7-9|TRBJ1-1
CASSQPGTGGLDTEAFF
>TRBV5-8|TRBJ2-1
CASSNNQGAFSEQFF
>TRBV9|TRBJ1-5
CASSVGQKGYSNQPQHF
>TRBV6-5|TRBJ1-1
CASRTGGSHTEAFF
>TRBV6-1|TRBJ1-1
CASSEGGTNTEAFF
>TRBV9|TRBJ1-4
CASSGRTGEEKLFF
>TRBV9|TRBJ2-1
CASSLSGGQNNEQFF
>TRBV28|TRBJ1-3
CASRHIQGAGNTIYF
>TRBV15|TRBJ2-1
CATSRDRQGLGWQEQFF
>TRBV7-9|TRBJ1-1
CASSLGQGPEAFF
>TRBV19|TRBJ1-1
CASSKTGGETEAFF
>TRBV5-1|TRBJ2-1
CASSLPSGAYNEQFF
>TRBV7-8|TRBJ1-5
CASSSIAKGLADQPQHF
>TRBV7-8|TRBJ1-3
CASSLYVDRARAGNTIYF
>TRBV6-5|TRBJ1-2
CASSYGTGGYGYTF
>TRBV25-1|TRBJ2-7
CASSEWGQAYEQYF
>TRBV11-2|TRBJ1-6
CASTDRGNSPLHF